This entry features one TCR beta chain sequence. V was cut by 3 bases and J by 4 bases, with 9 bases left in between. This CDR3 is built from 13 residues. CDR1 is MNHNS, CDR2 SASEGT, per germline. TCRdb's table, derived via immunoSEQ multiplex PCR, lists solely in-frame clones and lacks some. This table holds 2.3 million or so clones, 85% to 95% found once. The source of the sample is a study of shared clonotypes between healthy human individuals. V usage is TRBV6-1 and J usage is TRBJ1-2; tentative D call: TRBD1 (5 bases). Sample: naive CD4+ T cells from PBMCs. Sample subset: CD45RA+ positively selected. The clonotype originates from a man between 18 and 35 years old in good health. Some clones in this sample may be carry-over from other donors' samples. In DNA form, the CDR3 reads TGTGCCAGCAGTGAGGGGCGACCCTATGGCTACACCTTC. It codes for CASSEGRPYGYTF.